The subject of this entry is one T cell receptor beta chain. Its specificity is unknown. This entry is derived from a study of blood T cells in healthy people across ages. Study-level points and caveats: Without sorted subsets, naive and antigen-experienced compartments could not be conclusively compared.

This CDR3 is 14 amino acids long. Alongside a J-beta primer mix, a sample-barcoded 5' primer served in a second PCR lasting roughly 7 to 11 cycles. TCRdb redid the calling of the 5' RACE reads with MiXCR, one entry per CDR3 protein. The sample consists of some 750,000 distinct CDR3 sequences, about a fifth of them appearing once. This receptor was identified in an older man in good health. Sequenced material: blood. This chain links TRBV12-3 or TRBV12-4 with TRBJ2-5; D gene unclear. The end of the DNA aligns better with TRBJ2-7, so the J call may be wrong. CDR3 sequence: CASSGSPGPYEQYF. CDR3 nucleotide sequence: TGTGCCAGCAGTGGCAGCCCGGGCCCCTACGAGCAGTACTTC.